One and the same sample provided the 19 T cell receptor beta chains below, sequenced in a study of T cell responses to AZD1222 COVID-19 vaccine. Profiled with immunoSEQ multiplex PCR; TCRdb holds only in-frame clones, not every one. Of about 100,000 clones in the sample, roughly nine tenths are singletons; the top ten hold about 1.7%. Sequencing used peripheral blood, obtained on day 0 of AZD1222 vaccination. The receptors come from an adult in good health.

The chain has TRBV28 and TRBJ2-7; D gene unclear. The length of the CDR3 is 11 residues. The germline V and J ends were trimmed by 5 bases and 2 bases, with 4 bases remaining between them. Germline assignment: CDR1 MDHEN and CDR2 SYDVKM. This CDR3 reads CASSATYEQYF. CDR3 coding DNA: TGTGCCAGCAGTGCTACCTACGAGCAGTACTTC. The full variable domain, with the rest looked up from reference TRBV28 and TRBJ2-7, is DVKVTQSSRYLVKRTGEKVFLECVQDMDHENMFWYRQDPGLGLRLIYFSYDVKMKEKGDIPEGYSVSREKKERFSLILESASTNQTSMYLCASSATYEQYFGPGTRLTVT.

The V gene is TRBV19, the J gene TRBJ2-1, with D perhaps TRBD2 (6 bases). The V gene's germline CDR1 is LNHDA and CDR2 SQIVND (reference sequence). V lost 6 bases, J lost 4 bases, and 13 bases lay in between. This CDR3 contains 14 residues. The CDR3: CASRAGRDYNEQFF. CDR3 nucleotides: TGTGCCAGTAGGGCCGGGCGGGATTACAATGAGCAGTTCTTC. The complete variable domain, with remaining parts taken from reference TRBV19 and TRBJ2-1, reads DGGITQSPKYLFRKEGQNVTLSCEQNLNHDAMYWYRQDPGQGLRLIYYSQIVNDFQKGDIAEGYSVSREKKESFPLTVTSAQKNPTAFYLCASRAGRDYNEQFFGPGTRLTVL.

This chain joins TRBV3-1 (or the pseudogene TRBV3-2) and TRBJ2-7, with 8 bases matching TRBD1. This CDR3 spans 14 amino acids. Losses at the gene ends were 5 bases for V and 6 bases for J; bases not matched to a gene: 9. From germline, CDR1 is LGHDT and CDR2 YNNKEL (reference sequence). In nucleotides, the CDR3 is TGTGCCAGCAGCTACGGGACAGGTTATGGCGAGCAGTACTTC. Its protein is CASSYGTGYGEQYF.

This chain connects TRBV28 to TRBJ2-6; 8 nucleotides align to TRBD1. Germline V gives CDR1 MDHEN, CDR2 SYDVKM. CDR3 size: 17 residues. The trim removed 4 bases at V and 4 bases at J, leaving 9 bases unmatched. CDR3 sequence reads: CASSSNGQGLGANVLTF. The DNA for the CDR3 is TGTGCCAGCAGTTCCAACGGACAGGGTCTCGGGGCCAACGTCCTGACTTTC.

The chain joins TRBV10-3 to TRBJ1-1; no firm D call. V was trimmed by 2 bases and J by 3 bases, leaving 13 bases between them. The germline CDR1 and CDR2 sequences are ENHRY and SYGVKD. The CDR3 has 15 amino acids. DNA of the CDR3: TGTGCCATCAGTGAGAAGCCCAATAGGGACACTGAAGCTTTCTTT. Translated: CAISEKPNRDTEAFF.

The J gene is TRBJ2-1, the V gene TRBV5-1; either TRBD1 or TRBD2 may fit D (7 bases each). The CDR3 extends over 13 amino acids. V was cut by 9 bases and J by 9 bases, with 19 bases left in between. CDR1 is SGHRS and CDR2 is YFSETQ in the germline V gene. CDR3 sequence reads: CATHRGGGGEQFF. For the CDR3, the DNA is TGCGCCACCCACCGAGGGGGCGGGGGTGAGCAGTTCTTC. Complete variable domain (other parts from reference TRBV5-1 and TRBJ2-1): KAGVTQTPRYLIKTRGQQVTLSCSPISGHRSVSWYQQTPGQGLQFLFEYFSETQRNKGNFPGRFSGRQFSNSRSEMNVSTLELGDSALYLCATHRGGGGEQFFGPGTRLTVL.

The chain recombines TRBV4-3 with TRBJ1-2; the D gene is possibly TRBD1 (6 bases). V was clipped by 6 bases and J by 7 bases, with 12 bases between them. Looked up from germline, CDR1 is LGHNA and CDR2 is YSLEER. The CDR3 runs 12 residues. The DNA for the CDR3 is TGCGCCAGCAGAAAGCAGGGGCTTGGCTACACCTTC. This encodes CASRKQGLGYTF.

A few counts support this clone. Other DNA variants within this sample encode the same CDR3. This rearrangement joins TRBV30 to TRBJ1-5; D ambiguous. The CDR3 sequence is 13 residues long. The germline V gene has CDR1 GTSNPN and CDR2 SVGIG (reference sequence). V gave up 1 base and J gave up 5 bases, with 9 bases separating them. CDR3 residues: CAWSARGDQPQHF. The CDR3 DNA reads as TGTGCCTGGAGTGCTCGTGGTGATCAGCCCCAGCATTTT.

The genes are TRBV7-6 and TRBJ1-3; D is perhaps TRBD1 (5 bases). The V and J ends lost 5 bases and 8 bases respectively, with 13 bases between them. The CDR3 extends over 13 amino acids. CDR1 SGHVS and CDR2 FNYEAQ come from the germline V gene. The CDR3 nucleotides read TGTGCCAGCAGCGGGGACGAAGGACACACCATATATTTT. Translating gives CASSGDEGHTIYF.

This chain's CDR3 is CASSHWGTANEKLFF. CDR3 DNA sequence: TGTGCCAGCAGCCATTGGGGGACAGCAAATGAAAAACTGTTTTTT. The chain is built from TRBV11-3 and TRBJ1-4, with TRBD1 matching 7 bases. CDR1 SGHNT and CDR2 YENEEA come from the germline V gene. The CDR3 loop spans 15 amino acids. Germline trimming cut 5 bases from V and 5 bases from J; bases unmatched to any gene: 8.

This rearrangement joins TRBV28 to TRBJ2-2, with 11 bases that match TRBD2. J was trimmed by 8 bases and V by 2 bases; bases with no gene match: 7. Germline V gives CDR1 MDHEN, CDR2 SYDVKM. CDR3 length: 16 amino acids. The CDR3 DNA sequence: TGTGCCAGCAGTTTACTACTAGCGGGAGCTCGTGGGGAGCTGTTTTTT. The encoded protein is CASSLLLAGARGELFF. The full variable domain, its missing parts supplied by reference TRBV28 and TRBJ2-2, is DVKVTQSSRYLVKRTGEKVFLECVQDMDHENMFWYRQDPGLGLRLIYFSYDVKMKEKGDIPEGYSVSREKKERFSLILESASTNQTSMYLCASSLLLAGARGELFFGEGSRLTVL.

The J gene is TRBJ1-1, the V gene TRBV7-6; 7 nucleotides line up with TRBD1. Per germline, CDR1 SGHVS and CDR2 FNYEAQ. There are 13 residues in the CDR3. After removal of 5 bases from V and 3 bases from J, the junction contained 3 bases not matched to a gene. The chain's CDR3 is CASSRQGYTEAFF. The CDR3 DNA sequence: TGTGCCAGCAGCCGACAGGGTTACACTGAAGCTTTCTTT.

The CDR3 bases are TGTGCCATCAGTGAAGGAGGGATAAATCAGCCCCAGCATTTT. Its protein product is CAISEGGINQPQHF. The chain is built from TRBV10-3 and TRBJ1-5; no definite D call. This CDR3 is built from 14 residues. Trimming removed 3 bases at V and 4 bases at J, with 10 bases between. CDR1 is ENHRY, CDR2 SYGVKD, per germline.

This chain joins TRBV12-1 and TRBJ2-1; the table names TRBD1, a call not compared with the DNA. TRBV12-1 constitutes a pseudogene. This CDR3 is built from 17 residues. CDR3 in amino acids: CASSQQGARRSYNEQFF. CDR3 DNA: TGTGCCAGCAGCCAACAGGGGGCGCGGAGGTCCTACAATGAGCAGTTCTTC.

The chain carries TRBV18 and TRBJ2-3; TRBD2 matches at 11 bases. V was clipped by 5 bases and J by 4 bases; unmatched bases: 5. The CDR3 has 15 residues. Per germline, CDR1 KGHSH and CDR2 LQKENI. CDR3 protein: CASSSSSGRSDTQYF. CDR3 nucleotides: TGTGCCAGCTCATCTTCTAGCGGGAGGTCAGATACGCAGTATTTT.

The CDR3: CASSEEFTDTQYF. The CDR3 DNA sequence: TGTGCCAGCAGTGAAGAATTCACAGATACGCAGTATTTT. This sequence joins TRBV6-1 and TRBJ2-3; no firm D call. The V end lost 1 base, the J end lost 2 bases, and 4 bases lay between the germline ends. Per germline, CDR1 MNHNS and CDR2 SASEGT. CDR3 length: 13 amino acids.

The rearrangement uses TRBV7-9 and TRBJ2-7; D unresolved. The V gene's germline CDR1 is SEHNR and CDR2 FQNEAQ (reference sequence). This CDR3 contains 14 residues. Trimming left V 1 base short and J 2 bases short, with 9 bases between. In DNA form, the CDR3 reads TGTGCCAGCAGCTTAGAGGAATTTCCCTACGAGCAGTACTTC. It translates to CASSLEEFPYEQYF.

This clone showed up many times. The genes are TRBV6-5 and TRBJ2-5; 8 nucleotides match TRBD2. The CDR3 loop spans 15 amino acids. The germline V gene encodes CDR1 MNHEY and CDR2 SVGAGI. Trimming at V came to 7 bases and at J to 4 bases, leaving 11 bases not matched to a gene. For the CDR3, the DNA is TGTGCCAGCACCCCCGGGGCGGGAGGTGGAGAGACCCAGTACTTC. Translated: CASTPGAGGGETQYF.

The rearrangement joins TRBV11-2 to TRBJ2-5, with TRBD2 matching 8 bases. The CDR3 is 15 residues long. V lost 4 bases and J lost 1; bases outside the gene matches: 5. Germline loops: CDR1 SGHAT, CDR2 FQNNGV. The DNA of the CDR3 is TGTGCCAGCAGCTGGAGCGGGAGCCTCCAAGAGACCCAGTACTTC. Protein sequence: CASSWSGSLQETQYF.